These T cell receptor beta chains were read from a single sample in a study of patients and donors after allogeneic stem cell transplantation. In TCRdb, the RT-PCR reads were re-called with MiXCR into one record per CDR3 protein. The table has about 960,000 distinct CDR3 sequences, 18% seen once; the top ten hold 5% to 7.5%. Sample: blood, either unsorted or a sorted T cell fraction (not recorded which). The receptors were gathered from a human donor who was either an allogeneic HSCT recipient or a stem cell or donor lymphocyte infusion donor (not recorded which). It is not recorded whose cells these are; they may come from a transplant donor. CDR3s leave out the opening cysteine and the closing phenylalanine or tryptophan. Fields, in order: V gene, D gene, J gene, clone size, CDR3 protein. The D gene is left open where the match is weak. The size field is filled for only some rows; it gives once, few, many or a size class.

>TRBV29-1|TRBD1|TRBJ1-1|few
SGTGGEIAEAF
>TRBV7-9|.|TRBJ1-1|few
ASSFPWQGSTEAF
>TRBV6-1|TRBD2|TRBJ2-7|.
ASWGGSVGLLYEQY
>TRBV7-9|.|TRBJ1-2|.
ASSRTSSYGYT
>TRBV3-1|.|TRBJ1-5|.
ASSQGSGARNQPQH
>TRBV5-1|TRBD2|TRBJ2-1|many
ASSLAGTSGVGEQF
>TRBV20-1|TRBD2|TRBJ2-5|.
SPPTSGEHQETQY
>TRBV20-1|TRBD1|TRBJ1-2|.
SARFGRGLEGYT
>TRBV6-2/TRBV6-3|.|TRBJ2-1|.
ASSYGLVQF
>TRBV12-3/TRBV12-4|.|TRBJ1-2|few
ASSLTGNANYGYT
>TRBV20-1|.|TRBJ2-7|few
SARDRPNEQY
>TRBV19|.|TRBJ1-6|.
ASRTRGPGDSPLH
>TRBV29-1|TRBD1|TRBJ1-4|.
SVARDRGSEKLF
>TRBV15|.|TRBJ1-1|.
ATSRDNRVTEAF
>TRBV5-1|.|TRBJ2-2|few
ASGYPSNTGELF
>TRBV12-3/TRBV12-4|TRBD1|TRBJ1-2|few
ASRGRDSGYT
>TRBV20-1|.|TRBJ1-1|.
SAREIDRGRGTEAF
>TRBV12-3/TRBV12-4|.|TRBJ1-1|few
ASSLDFGIFARVGDTEAF